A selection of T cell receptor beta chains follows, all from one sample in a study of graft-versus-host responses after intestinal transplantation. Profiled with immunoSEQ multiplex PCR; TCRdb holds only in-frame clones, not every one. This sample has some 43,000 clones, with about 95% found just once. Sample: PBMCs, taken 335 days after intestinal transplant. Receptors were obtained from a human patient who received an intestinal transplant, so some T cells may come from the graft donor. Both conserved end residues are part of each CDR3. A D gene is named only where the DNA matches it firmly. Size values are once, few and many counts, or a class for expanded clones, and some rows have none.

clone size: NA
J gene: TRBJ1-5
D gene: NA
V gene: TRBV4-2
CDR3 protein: CASSQEGGQHF
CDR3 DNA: TGTGCCAGCAGCCAAGAAGGGGGTCAGCATTTT

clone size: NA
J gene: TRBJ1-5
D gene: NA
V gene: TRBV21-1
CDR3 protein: CASLAGQGMVSPF
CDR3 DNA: TGTGCCAGTCTCGCCGGACAGGGGATGGTTAGCCCCTTT

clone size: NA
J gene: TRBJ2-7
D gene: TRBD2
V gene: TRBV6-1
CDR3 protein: CASSLTSGRVYEQYF
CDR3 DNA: TGTGCCAGCAGTCTTACTAGCGGGAGGGTCTACGAGCAGTACTTC

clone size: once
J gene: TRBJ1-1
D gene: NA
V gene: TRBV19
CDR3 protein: CASSRVGRNTEAFF
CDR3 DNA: TGTGCCAGTAGCCGCGTGGGTAGGAACACTGAAGCTTTCTTT

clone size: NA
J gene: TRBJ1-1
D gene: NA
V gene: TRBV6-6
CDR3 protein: CASSYRTVNTEAFF
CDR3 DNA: TGTGCCAGCAGTTACAGGACAGTGAACACTGAAGCTTTCTTT

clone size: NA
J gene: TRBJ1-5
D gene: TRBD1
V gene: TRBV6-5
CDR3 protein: CASSSAGGENQPQHF
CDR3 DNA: TGTGCCAGCAGTTCTGCAGGGGGCGAAAATCAGCCCCAGCATTTT

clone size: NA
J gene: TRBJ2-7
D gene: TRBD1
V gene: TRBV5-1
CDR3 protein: CASSLRPGTGADEQYF
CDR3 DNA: TGCGCCAGCAGTTTACGGCCCGGGACAGGGGCAGACGAGCAGTACTTC

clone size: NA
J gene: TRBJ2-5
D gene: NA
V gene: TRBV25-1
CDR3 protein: CASSEESRGETQYF
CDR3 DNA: TGTGCCAGCAGTGAGGAGTCCAGGGGCGAGACCCAGTACTTC

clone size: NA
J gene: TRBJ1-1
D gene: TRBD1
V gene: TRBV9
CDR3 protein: CASSVAGTGGNTEAFF
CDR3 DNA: TGTGCCAGCAGCGTAGCCGGGACAGGGGGCAACACTGAAGCTTTCTTT

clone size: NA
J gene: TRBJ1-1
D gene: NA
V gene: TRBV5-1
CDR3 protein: CASSLARGNTEAFF
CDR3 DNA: TGCGCCAGCAGCTTGGCTAGAGGGAACACTGAAGCTTTCTTT

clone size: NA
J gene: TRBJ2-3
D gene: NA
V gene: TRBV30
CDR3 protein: CAWNPGTGPQYF
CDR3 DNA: TGTGCCTGGAATCCAGGGACGGGACCGCAGTATTTT

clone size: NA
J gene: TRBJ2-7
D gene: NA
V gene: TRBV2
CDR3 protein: CASRRLISSYEQYF
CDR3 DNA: TGTGCCAGCCGACGACTCATAAGCTCCTACGAGCAGTACTTC

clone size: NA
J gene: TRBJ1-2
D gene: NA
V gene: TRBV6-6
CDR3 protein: CASRNRGGYYGYTF
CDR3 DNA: TGTGCCAGCAGGAATCGCGGGGGTTACTATGGCTACACCTTC

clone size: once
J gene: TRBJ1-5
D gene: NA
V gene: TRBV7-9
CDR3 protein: CASSLRGGQPQHF
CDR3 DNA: TGTGCCAGCAGCTTAAGGGGAGGTCAGCCCCAGCATTTT

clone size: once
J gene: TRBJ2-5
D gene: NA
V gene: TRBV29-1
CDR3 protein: CSAGGRETQYF
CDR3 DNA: TGCAGCGCAGGAGGGCGGGAGACCCAGTACTTC

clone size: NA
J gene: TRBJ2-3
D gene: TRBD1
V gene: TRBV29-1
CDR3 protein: CSVGTGFGADTQYF
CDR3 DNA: TGCAGCGTAGGGACAGGGTTTGGGGCAGATACGCAGTATTTT

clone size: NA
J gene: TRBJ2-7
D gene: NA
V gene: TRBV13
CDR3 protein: CASSLGRLDGEQYF
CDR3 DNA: TGTGCCAGCAGCTTAGGGAGACTCGACGGGGAGCAGTACTTC

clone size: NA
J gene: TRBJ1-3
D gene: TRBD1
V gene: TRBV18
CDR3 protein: CASSPPGQGFSGNTIYF
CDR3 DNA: TGTGCCAGCTCACCACCTGGACAGGGCTTCTCTGGAAACACCATATATTTT

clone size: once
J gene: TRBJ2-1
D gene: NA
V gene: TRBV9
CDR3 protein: CASSVGSYSPYNEQFF
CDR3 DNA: TGTGCCAGCAGCGTGGGATCTTACTCCCCGTACAATGAGCAGTTCTTC

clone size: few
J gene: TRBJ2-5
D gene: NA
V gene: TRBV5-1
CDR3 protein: CASSLGPTGFQETQYF
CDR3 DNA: TGCGCCAGCAGCTTGGGTCCGACAGGCTTCCAAGAGACCCAGTACTTC

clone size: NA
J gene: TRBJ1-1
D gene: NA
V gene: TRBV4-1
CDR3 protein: CASSYGSGDTEAFF
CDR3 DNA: TGTGCCAGCAGCTACGGGAGCGGGGACACTGAAGCTTTCTTT

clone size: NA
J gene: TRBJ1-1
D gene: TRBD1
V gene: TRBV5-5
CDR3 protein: CASSSGQAWNTEAFF
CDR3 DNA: TGTGCCAGCAGCTCAGGACAGGCCTGGAACACTGAAGCTTTCTTT

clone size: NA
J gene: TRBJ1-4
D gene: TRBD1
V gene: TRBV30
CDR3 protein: CAWSVGAGGSEKLFF
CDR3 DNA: TGTGCCTGGAGTGTAGGGGCAGGGGGTTCTGAAAAACTGTTTTTT

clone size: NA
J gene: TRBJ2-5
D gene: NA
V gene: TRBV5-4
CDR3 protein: CASSLVGGGQTQYF
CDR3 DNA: TGTGCCAGCAGCTTGGTTGGGGGGGGGCAGACCCAGTACTTC

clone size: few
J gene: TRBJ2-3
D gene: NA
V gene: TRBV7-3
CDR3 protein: CASSLASESDTQYF
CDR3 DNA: TGTGCCAGCAGCTTAGCGTCGGAATCAGATACGCAGTATTTT

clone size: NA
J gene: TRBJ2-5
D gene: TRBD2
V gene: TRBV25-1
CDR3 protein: CASSVNSGTSGETQYF
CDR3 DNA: TGTGCCAGCAGTGTGAACTCCGGGACTAGCGGAGAGACCCAGTACTTC

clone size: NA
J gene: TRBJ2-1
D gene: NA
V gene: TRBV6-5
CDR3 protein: CASSYSYGSSNEQFF
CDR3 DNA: TGTGCCAGCAGTTACTCGTACGGGAGTAGTAATGAGCAGTTCTTC

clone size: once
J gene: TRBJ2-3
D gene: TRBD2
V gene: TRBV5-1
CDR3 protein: CASSPGASGGSTDTQYF
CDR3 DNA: TGCGCCAGCAGCCCCGGGGCTAGCGGGGGTAGCACAGATACGCAGTATTTT

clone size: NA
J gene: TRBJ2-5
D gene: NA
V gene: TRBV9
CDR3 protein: CASSVGGGPGQETQYF
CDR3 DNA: TGTGCCAGCAGCGTAGGGGGAGGCCCGGGGCAAGAGACCCAGTACTTC

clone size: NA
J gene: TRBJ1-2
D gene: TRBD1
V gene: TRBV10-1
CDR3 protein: CASGDQLDRPYTF
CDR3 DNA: TGCGCCAGCGGGGACCAACTGGACAGGCCCTACACCTTC

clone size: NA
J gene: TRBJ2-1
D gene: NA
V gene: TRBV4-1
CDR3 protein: CASSPSGQPYYEQFF
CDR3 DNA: TGCGCCAGCAGCCCCAGCGGACAGCCGTATTATGAGCAGTTCTTC

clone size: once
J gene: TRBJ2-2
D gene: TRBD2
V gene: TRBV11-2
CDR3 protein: CASSGTSWGAGELFF
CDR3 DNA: TGTGCCAGCAGCGGGACTAGTTGGGGAGCCGGGGAGCTGTTTTTT

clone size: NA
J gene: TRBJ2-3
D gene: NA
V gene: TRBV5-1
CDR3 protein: CASSPVASSTDTQYF
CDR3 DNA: TGCGCCAGCAGCCCGGTGGCATCTAGCACAGATACGCAGTATTTT

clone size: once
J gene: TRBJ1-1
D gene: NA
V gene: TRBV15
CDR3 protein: CATSRGGEGARTEAFF
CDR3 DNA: TGTGCCACCAGCAGAGGGGGGGAAGGGGCGCGGACTGAAGCTTTCTTT

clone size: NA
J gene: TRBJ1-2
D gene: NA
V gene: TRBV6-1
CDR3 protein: CASSEGAESYGYTF
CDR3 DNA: TGTGCCAGCAGTGAAGGGGCAGAAAGCTATGGCTACACCTTC

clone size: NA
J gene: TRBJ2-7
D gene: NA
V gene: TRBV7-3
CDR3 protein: CASRQHYEQYF
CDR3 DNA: TGTGCCAGCAGGCAACACTACGAGCAGTACTTC

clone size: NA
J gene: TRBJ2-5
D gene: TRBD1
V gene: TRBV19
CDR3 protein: CASSDRDREETQYF
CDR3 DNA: TGTGCCAGTAGTGACCGGGACAGGGAAGAGACCCAGTACTTC

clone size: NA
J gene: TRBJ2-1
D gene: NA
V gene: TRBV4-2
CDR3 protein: CASSQDIGLNEQFF
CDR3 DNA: TGTGCCAGCAGCCAAGATATAGGGCTAAATGAGCAGTTCTTC

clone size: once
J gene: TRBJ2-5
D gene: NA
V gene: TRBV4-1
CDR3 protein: CASSQGEQETQYF
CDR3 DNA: TGCGCCAGCAGCCAAGGGGAGCAAGAGACCCAGTACTTC

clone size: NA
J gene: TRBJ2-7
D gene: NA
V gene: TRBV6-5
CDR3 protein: CASTSAQGSYEQYF
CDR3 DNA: TGTGCCAGCACCTCAGCCCAGGGCTCGTACGAGCAGTACTTC

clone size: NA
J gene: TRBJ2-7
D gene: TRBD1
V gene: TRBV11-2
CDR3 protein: CASSLGGTGSTYEQYF
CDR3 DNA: TGTGCCAGCAGCTTAGGAGGGACAGGGTCAACCTACGAGCAGTACTTC

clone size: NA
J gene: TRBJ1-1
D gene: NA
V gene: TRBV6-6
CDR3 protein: CASSYTYSHGAFF
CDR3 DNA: TGTGCCAGCAGTTACACATACAGCCACGGAGCTTTCTTT

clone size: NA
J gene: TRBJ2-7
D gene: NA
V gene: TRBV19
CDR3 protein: CASSIDSALPYEQYF
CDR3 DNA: TGTGCCAGTAGTATAGACTCCGCGCTTCCCTACGAGCAGTACTTC

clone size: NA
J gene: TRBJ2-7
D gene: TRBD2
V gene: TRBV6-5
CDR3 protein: CASSYRLAGGHEQYF
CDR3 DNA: TGTGCCAGCAGTTACAGACTAGCGGGAGGGCACGAGCAGTACTTC

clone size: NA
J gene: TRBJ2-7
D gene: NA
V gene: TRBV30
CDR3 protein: CAGGRLYEQYF
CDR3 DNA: TGTGCCGGGGGACGACTATACGAGCAGTACTTC

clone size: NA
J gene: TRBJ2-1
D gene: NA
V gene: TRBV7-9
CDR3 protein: CASSPWRGGLFYEQFF
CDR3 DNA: TGTGCCAGCAGCCCTTGGAGGGGGGGCTTGTTCTATGAGCAGTTCTTC

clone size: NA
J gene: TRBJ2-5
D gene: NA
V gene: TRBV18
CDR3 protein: CASSPRSVQETQYF
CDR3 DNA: TGTGCCAGCTCACCACGGAGCGTTCAAGAGACCCAGTACTTC

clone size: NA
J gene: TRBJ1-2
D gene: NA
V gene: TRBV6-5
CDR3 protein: CASSSTGGYTF
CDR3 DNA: TGTGCCAGCAGTTCGACAGGTGGCTACACCTTC

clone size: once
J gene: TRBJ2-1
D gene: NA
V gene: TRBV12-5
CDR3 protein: CASGLGFRGHEQFF
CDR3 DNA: TGTGCTAGTGGTTTGGGGTTCAGGGGTCATGAGCAGTTCTTC

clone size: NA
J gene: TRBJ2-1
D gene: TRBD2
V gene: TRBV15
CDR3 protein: CATSSSGLFLISEQFF
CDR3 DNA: TGTGCCACCAGCAGTTCGGGACTATTTTTAATAAGTGAGCAGTTCTTC

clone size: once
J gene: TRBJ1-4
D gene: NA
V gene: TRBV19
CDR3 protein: CASRGGRRKNDEKLFF
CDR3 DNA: TGTGCCAGTAGGGGGGGGCGACGGAAGAATGATGAAAAACTGTTTTTT

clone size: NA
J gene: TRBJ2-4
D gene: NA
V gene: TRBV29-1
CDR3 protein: CSVGRRTKQYF
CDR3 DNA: TGCAGCGTGGGGAGACGGACGAAACAGTACTTC

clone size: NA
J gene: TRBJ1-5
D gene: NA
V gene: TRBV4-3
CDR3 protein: CASSRLGVGQPQHF
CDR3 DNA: TGCGCCAGCAGCCGCCTAGGGGTGGGTCAGCCCCAGCATTTT

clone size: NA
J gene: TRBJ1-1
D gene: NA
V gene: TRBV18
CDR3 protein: CASSPQEGLNTEAFF
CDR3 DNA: TGTGCCAGCTCACCCCAAGAGGGTTTGAACACTGAAGCTTTCTTT

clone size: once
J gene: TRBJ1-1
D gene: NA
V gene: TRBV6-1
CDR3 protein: CASSPGRDNTEAFF
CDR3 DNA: TGTGCCAGCAGTCCAGGACGGGATAACACTGAAGCTTTCTTT

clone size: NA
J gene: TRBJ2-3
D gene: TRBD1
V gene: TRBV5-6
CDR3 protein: CASSQDRGGEDTQYF
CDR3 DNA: TGTGCCAGCAGCCAGGACAGGGGGGGAGAAGATACGCAGTATTTT

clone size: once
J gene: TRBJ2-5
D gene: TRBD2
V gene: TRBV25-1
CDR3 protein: CASSGNAGGQETQYF
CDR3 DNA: TGTGCCAGCAGTGGAAACGCCGGGGGGCAAGAGACCCAGTACTTC

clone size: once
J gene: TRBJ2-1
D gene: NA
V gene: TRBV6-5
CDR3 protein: CASSYGGSPNEQFF
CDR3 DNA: TGTGCCAGCAGTTACGGCGGTAGCCCCAATGAGCAGTTCTTC

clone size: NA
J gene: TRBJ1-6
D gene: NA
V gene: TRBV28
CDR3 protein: CASSAASLRDSPLHF
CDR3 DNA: TGTGCCAGCAGTGCAGCCAGCTTAAGGGATTCACCCCTCCACTTT